The present entry profiles one T cell receptor (beta chain) with its context. Germline V gene lookup returns CDR1 MNHEY and CDR2 SVGEGT. V lost 2 bases and J lost 5, with 9 bases in between. The CDR3 has 13 residues. This sample is drawn from a study of blood T cell repertoires in COVID-19. Background on the study: Sites across the United States, Italy and Spain contributed samples from acute and convalescent COVID-19.

The method was immunoSEQ multiplex PCR; TCRdb's version includes in-frame clones alone and lacks a portion of them. The data contain about 70,000 clones, around 80% of them seen just once; the ten biggest clones take up around 10%. This chain uses TRBV6-2 or TRBV6-3 with TRBJ1-2; perhaps TRBD1 as D (6 bases). The TCR was taken from a woman aged 80 or over with acute or convalescent COVID-19. Material: peripheral blood. CDR3 in amino acids: CASSYTDSYGYTF. CDR3 bases: TGTGCCAGCAGTTACACGGACAGTTATGGCTACACCTTC.